Listed below are T cell receptor beta chains from one sample, sequenced in a study of blood T cell repertoires in COVID-19. Assay: immunoSEQ multiplex PCR; the TCRdb copy retains only in-frame clones and omits some. The data show approximately 200,000 clones, 75% to 90% seen once. Input material: PBMCs or T cells enriched from blood (not recorded which). All receptors come from a woman aged 25 to 39 who had been exposed to COVID-19. Both conserved end residues are part of each CDR3. The D gene is left open where the match is weak. Clone size is given for some rows only: seen once, a few or many times, or a class if the clone is expanded.

j_call	d_call	clone_size	v_call	cdr3_aa	cdr3_nt
TRBJ1-6	NA	NA	TRBV18	CASSPDVAGAIRPLHF	TGTGCCAGCTCACCAGACGTCGCAGGGGCGATTCGCCCCCTCCACTTT
TRBJ2-2	TRBD2	NA	TRBV9	CASSARGSGGASNTGELFF	TGTGCCAGCAGCGCCAGAGGTAGCGGGGGGGCCTCGAACACCGGGGAGCTGTTTTTT
TRBJ2-3	NA	NA	TRBV9	CASSVWPSHTDTQYF	TGTGCCAGCAGCGTTTGGCCCAGTCACACAGATACGCAGTATTTT
TRBJ2-1	NA	NA	TRBV6-1	CASSEVGGPYNEQFF	TGTGCCAGCAGTGAAGTCGGGGGACCCTACAATGAGCAGTTCTTC
TRBJ2-3	NA	NA	TRBV6-4	CASSEQARGDTQYF	TGTGCCAGCAGTGAGCAGGCCAGGGGAGATACGCAGTATTTT
TRBJ1-2	TRBD1	few	TRBV3-1/TRBV3-2	CASSPWDRGPNYGYTF	TGTGCCAGCAGCCCCTGGGACAGGGGACCAAACTATGGCTACACCTTC
TRBJ1-6	NA	NA	TRBV27	CASSLGTVHSPLHF	TGTGCCAGCAGTTTAGGTACAGTACATTCACCCCTCCACTTT
TRBJ2-3	NA	NA	TRBV12-5	CASGLRVDTQYF	TGTGCTAGTGGCCTTCGAGTAGATACGCAGTATTTT
TRBJ1-1	TRBD1	NA	TRBV19	CASSLGRGHEEAFF	TGTGCCAGTAGTCTGGGCAGGGGGCACGAGGAAGCTTTCTTT
TRBJ2-3	TRBD2	NA	TRBV3-1/TRBV3-2	CASSLASGGISYTQYF	TGTGCCAGCAGCCTTGCTAGCGGGGGGATCTCGTATACGCAGTATTTT
TRBJ1-1	NA	NA	TRBV11-3	CASSPGTLGGAFF	TGTGCCAGCAGCCCCGGGACGCTGGGAGGAGCTTTCTTT
TRBJ2-1	NA	NA	TRBV5-1	CASWGDRGYNEQFF	TGCGCCAGCTGGGGGGACCGGGGCTACAATGAGCAGTTCTTC
TRBJ1-3	TRBD1	NA	TRBV11-2	CASSRQGVGNTIYF	TGTGCCAGCAGCCGACAGGGGGTTGGAAACACCATATATTTT
TRBJ2-3	TRBD2	once	TRBV6-1	CASSEAGLAGGLPPDTQYF	TGTGCCAGCAGTGAAGCGGGACTAGCGGGGGGTCTACCACCAGATACGCAGTATTTT
TRBJ1-2	NA	once	TRBV28	CASTPQWGQKNYGYTF	TGTGCCAGCACCCCTCAATGGGGGCAGAAAAACTATGGCTACACCTTC
TRBJ2-1	TRBD2	NA	TRBV7-9	CASSSGSRGAYNEQFF	TGTGCCAGCAGTTCAGGGTCGCGGGGGGCCTACAATGAGCAGTTCTTC
TRBJ2-7	TRBD1	NA	TRBV6-5	CASGTGVSEQYF	TGTGCCAGCGGAACAGGGGTTTCCGAGCAGTACTTC
TRBJ2-3	NA	NA	TRBV24-1	CATSDRGARAGDTQYF	TGTGCCACCAGTGATCGGGGGGCCAGGGCGGGCGATACGCAGTATTTT
TRBJ1-5	NA	NA	TRBV3-1/TRBV3-2	CASSQPGARAQHF	TGTGCCAGCAGCCAACCGGGAGCAAGAGCCCAGCATTTT
TRBJ2-1	TRBD2	NA	TRBV5-4	CASSPNVKTSGGYNEQFF	TGTGCCAGCAGCCCGAATGTAAAGACTAGCGGGGGATACAATGAGCAGTTCTTC
TRBJ1-1	TRBD1	NA	TRBV6-5	CASSYSYRGPEAFF	TGTGCCAGCAGTTACTCGTACAGGGGTCCTGAAGCTTTCTTT
TRBJ1-5	NA	NA	TRBV2	CASRHEGFLNQPQHF	TGTGCCAGCAGACATGAGGGATTCCTCAATCAGCCCCAGCATTTT
TRBJ2-3	TRBD2	NA	TRBV9	CASSVSGGLDTQYF	TGTGCCAGCAGCGTTAGCGGGGGGTTAGATACGCAGTATTTT
TRBJ2-3	TRBD1	medium-sized	TRBV27	CASSLRGQSTDTQYF	TGTGCCAGCAGTTTAAGGGGGCAGAGCACAGATACGCAGTATTTT